One and the same sample provided the 9 T cell receptor beta chains below, sequenced in a study of blood T cell repertoires in COVID-19. This table comes from immunoSEQ multiplex PCR, and its TCRdb copy is limited to in-frame clones, with some not included. The table shows about 250,000 clones, with roughly 85% occurring only once. The sequenced sample was PBMCs or T cells enriched from blood (not recorded which). The receptors here all came from a woman between 45 and 60 years old with acute COVID-19.

The chain combines TRBV3-1 (or the pseudogene TRBV3-2) with TRBJ2-7; perhaps TRBD2 as D (5 bases). Per germline, CDR1 LGHDT and CDR2 YNNKEL (reference sequence). V dropped 0 bases and J dropped 6 bases, with 24 bases sitting between them. The CDR3 runs to 18 residues. In DNA, the CDR3 is TGTGCCAGCAGCCAAGAGTTCAGGACCGAACCCTGGAGGATCGAGCAGTACTTC. This translates into CASSQEFRTEPWRIEQYF.

The chain recombines TRBV18 with TRBJ1-2; D call uncertain. The CDR3 is 15 amino acids. The V end lost 0 bases, the J end lost 3 bases, and 11 bases lay between the germline ends. Germline values: CDR1 KGHSH, CDR2 LQKENI. In nucleotides, the CDR3 is TGTGCCAGCTCACCACCGGGCCCGGCAGACTATGGCTACACCTTC. Protein sequence: CASSPPGPADYGYTF.

This clone was detected a few times. At the DNA level, this CDR3 is encoded by other sequences in the same sample as well. The chain links TRBV7-3 to TRBJ1-1; tentatively, D is TRBD1 (5 bases). CDR1 is SGHTA and CDR2 is FQGTGA in the germline V gene. The CDR3 covers 14 residues. V was cut by 4 bases and J by 5 bases, with 14 bases left in between. The CDR3, as DNA: TGTGCCAGCAGCTCCCAGGGAGGGATAACTGAAGCTTTCTTT. This gives the protein CASSSQGGITEAFF.

V and J are TRBV4-3 and TRBJ1-2; TRBD1 might be the D (6 bases). Trimming cost V 4 bases and J 4 bases, with 10 bases left between them. The CDR3 contains 13 residues. Germline CDR1 reads LGHNA; CDR2 reads YSLEER. CDR3 region: CASSPKDSYGYTF. CDR3 DNA: TGCGCCAGCAGCCCTAAGGACAGCTATGGCTACACCTTC.

This rearrangement joins TRBV4-1 to TRBJ1-6; 8 bases match TRBD1. Trimming at V came to 4 bases and at J to 11 bases, leaving 13 bases not matched to a gene. The CDR3 covers 16 residues. The V gene's germline CDR1 is MGHRA and CDR2 YSYEKL. The DNA of the CDR3 is TGCGCCAGCAGCCGATTAGCCGGGACAGGTTTGCCACCCCTCCACTTT. Translating gives CASSRLAGTGLPPLHF.

The chain joins TRBV27 to TRBJ2-5; 9 nucleotides agree with TRBD2. The CDR3 covers 16 residues. V lost 2 bases to trimming and J lost 1 base; unmatched junction nucleotides: 5. Germline assignment: CDR1 MNHEY and CDR2 SMNVEV (reference sequence). CDR3 in amino acids: CASSLRLAGSQETQYF. The CDR3 region has the DNA TGTGCCAGCAGTTTAAGGCTAGCGGGGTCCCAAGAGACCCAGTACTTC.

The chain carries TRBV9 and TRBJ2-2; D unclear. V lost 7 bases to trimming and J lost 4 bases, with 17 bases between them. The CDR3 is 15 residues long. Germline CDR1 and CDR2: SGDLS and YYNGEE. The CDR3 sequence: CASRKTEPSTGELFF. In nucleotides, the CDR3 is TGTGCCAGCCGGAAGACTGAGCCATCCACCGGGGAGCTGTTTTTT.

This chain connects TRBV6-2 or TRBV6-3 to TRBJ2-3; 11 bases map to TRBD1. From germline, CDR1 is MNHEY and CDR2 SVGEGT. The CDR3 length is 18 residues. V gave up 2 bases and J gave up 1 base; unmatched junction bases: 8. The CDR3 is CASSYPGQGAQGTDTQYF. For the CDR3, the DNA is TGTGCCAGCAGTTACCCCGGACAGGGGGCACAGGGCACAGATACGCAGTATTTT.

The chain couples TRBV4-3 to TRBJ2-1; TRBD1 matches 7 bases. This CDR3 contains 14 residues. J gave up 7 bases and V 4 bases, and 7 bases lay outside the gene matches. The germline CDR1 and CDR2 sequences are LGHNA and YSLEER. The CDR3 DNA is TGCGCCAGCAGCCCCAGGACAGGAGATAATGAGCAGTTCTTC. This translates into CASSPRTGDNEQFF.